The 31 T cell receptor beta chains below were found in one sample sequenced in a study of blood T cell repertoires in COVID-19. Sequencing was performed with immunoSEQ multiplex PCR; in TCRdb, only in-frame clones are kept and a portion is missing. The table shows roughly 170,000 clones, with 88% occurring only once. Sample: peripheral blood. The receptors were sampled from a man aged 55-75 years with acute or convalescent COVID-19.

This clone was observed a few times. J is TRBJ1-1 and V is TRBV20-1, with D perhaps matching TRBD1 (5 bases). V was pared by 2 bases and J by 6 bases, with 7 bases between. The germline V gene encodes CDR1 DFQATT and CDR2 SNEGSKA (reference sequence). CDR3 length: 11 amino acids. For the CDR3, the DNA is TGCAGTGCTAGACTAGGGGCTGAAGCTTTCTTT. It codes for CSARLGAEAFF.

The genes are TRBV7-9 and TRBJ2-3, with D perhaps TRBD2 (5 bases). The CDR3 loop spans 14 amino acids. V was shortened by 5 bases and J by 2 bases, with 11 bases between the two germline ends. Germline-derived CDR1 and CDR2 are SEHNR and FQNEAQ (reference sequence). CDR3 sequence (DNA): TGTGCCAGCAGCCCGGGGTCTTACACAGATACGCAGTATTTT. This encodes CASSPGSYTDTQYF.

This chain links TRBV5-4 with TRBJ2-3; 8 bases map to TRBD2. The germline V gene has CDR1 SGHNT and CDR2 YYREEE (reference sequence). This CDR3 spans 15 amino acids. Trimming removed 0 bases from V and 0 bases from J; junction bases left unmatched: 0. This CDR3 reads CASSLGGGSTDTQYF. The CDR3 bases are TGTGCCAGCAGCTTGGGCGGGGGGAGCACAGATACGCAGTATTTT.

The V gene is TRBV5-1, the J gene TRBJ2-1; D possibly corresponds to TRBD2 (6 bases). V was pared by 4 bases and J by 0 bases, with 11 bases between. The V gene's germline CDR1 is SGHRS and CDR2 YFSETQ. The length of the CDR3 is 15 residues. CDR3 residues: CASSPGLPSYNEQFF. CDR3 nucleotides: TGCGCCAGCAGCCCCGGACTACCCTCCTACAATGAGCAGTTCTTC. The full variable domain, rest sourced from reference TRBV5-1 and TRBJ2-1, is KAGVTQTPRYLIKTRGQQVTLSCSPISGHRSVSWYQQTPGQGLQFLFEYFSETQRNKGNFPGRFSGRQFSNSRSEMNVSTLELGDSALYLCASSPGLPSYNEQFFGPGTRLTVL.

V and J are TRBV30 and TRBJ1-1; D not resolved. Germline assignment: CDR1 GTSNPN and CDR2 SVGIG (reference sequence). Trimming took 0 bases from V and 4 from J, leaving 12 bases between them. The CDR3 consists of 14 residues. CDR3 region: CAWSVKAEGTEAFF. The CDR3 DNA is TGTGCCTGGAGTGTAAAGGCCGAGGGCACTGAAGCTTTCTTT.

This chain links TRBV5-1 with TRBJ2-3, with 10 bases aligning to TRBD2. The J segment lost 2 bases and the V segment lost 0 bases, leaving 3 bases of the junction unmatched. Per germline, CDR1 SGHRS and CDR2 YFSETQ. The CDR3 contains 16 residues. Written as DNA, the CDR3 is TGCGCCAGCAGCTTGGGGACTAGCGGTACCACAGATACGCAGTATTTT. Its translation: CASSLGTSGTTDTQYF.

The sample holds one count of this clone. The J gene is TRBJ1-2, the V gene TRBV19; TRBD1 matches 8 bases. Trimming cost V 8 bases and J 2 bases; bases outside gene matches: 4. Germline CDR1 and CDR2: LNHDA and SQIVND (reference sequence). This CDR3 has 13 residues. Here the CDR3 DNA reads TGTGCCAGTGTAGACAGGGGAAACTATGGCTACACCTTC. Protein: CASVDRGNYGYTF.

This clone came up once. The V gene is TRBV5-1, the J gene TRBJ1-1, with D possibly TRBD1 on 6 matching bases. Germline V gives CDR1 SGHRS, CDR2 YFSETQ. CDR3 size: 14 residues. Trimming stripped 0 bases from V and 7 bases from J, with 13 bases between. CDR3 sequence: CASSLAADSDEAFF. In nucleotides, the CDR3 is TGCGCCAGCAGCTTGGCTGCGGACAGTGATGAAGCTTTCTTT. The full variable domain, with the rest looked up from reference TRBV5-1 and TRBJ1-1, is KAGVTQTPRYLIKTRGQQVTLSCSPISGHRSVSWYQQTPGQGLQFLFEYFSETQRNKGNFPGRFSGRQFSNSRSEMNVSTLELGDSALYLCASSLAADSDEAFFGQGTRLTVV.

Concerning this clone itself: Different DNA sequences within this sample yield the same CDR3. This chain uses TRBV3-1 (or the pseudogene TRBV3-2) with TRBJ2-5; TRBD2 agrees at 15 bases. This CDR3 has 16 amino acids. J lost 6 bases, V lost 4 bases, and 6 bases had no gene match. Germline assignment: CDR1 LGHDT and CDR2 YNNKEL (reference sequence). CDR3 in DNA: TGTGCCAGCAGCCCCTCCGGGACTAGCGGGAGGAAGACCCAGTACTTC. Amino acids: CASSPSGTSGRKTQYF.

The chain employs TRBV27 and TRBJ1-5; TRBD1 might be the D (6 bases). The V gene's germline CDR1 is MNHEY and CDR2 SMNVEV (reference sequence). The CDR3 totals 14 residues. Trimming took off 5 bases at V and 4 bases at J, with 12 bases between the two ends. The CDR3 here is CASSKQGWNQPQHF. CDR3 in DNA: TGTGCCAGCAGTAAACAGGGTTGGAATCAGCCCCAGCATTTT.

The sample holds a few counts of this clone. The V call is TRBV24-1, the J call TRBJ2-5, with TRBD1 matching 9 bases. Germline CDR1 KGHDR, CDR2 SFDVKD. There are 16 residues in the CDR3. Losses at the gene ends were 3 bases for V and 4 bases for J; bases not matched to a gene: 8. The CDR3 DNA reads TGTGCCACCAGTGATCCTTCTGACAGGGGGGGAGAGACCCAGTACTTC. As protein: CATSDPSDRGGETQYF.

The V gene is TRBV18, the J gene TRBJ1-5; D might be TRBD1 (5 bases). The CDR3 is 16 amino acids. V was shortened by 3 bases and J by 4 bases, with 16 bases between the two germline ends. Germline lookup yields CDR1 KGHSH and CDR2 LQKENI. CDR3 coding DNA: TGTGCCAGCTCACCTACCGAGGCCAGACAGAATCAGCCCCAGCATTTT. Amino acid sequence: CASSPTEARQNQPQHF.

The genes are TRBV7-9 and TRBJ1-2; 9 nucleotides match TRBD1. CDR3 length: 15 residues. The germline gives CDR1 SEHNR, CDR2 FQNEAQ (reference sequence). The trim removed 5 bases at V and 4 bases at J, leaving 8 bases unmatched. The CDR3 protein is CASSGGTGISYGYTF. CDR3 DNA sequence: TGTGCCAGCAGCGGTGGGACAGGGATCAGCTATGGCTACACCTTC.

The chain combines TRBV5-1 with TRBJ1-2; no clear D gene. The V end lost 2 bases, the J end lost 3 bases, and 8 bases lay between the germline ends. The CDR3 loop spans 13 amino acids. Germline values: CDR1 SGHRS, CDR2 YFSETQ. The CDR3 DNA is TGCGCCAGCAGCTTCCGCGGGGACTATGGCTACACCTTC. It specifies CASSFRGDYGYTF.

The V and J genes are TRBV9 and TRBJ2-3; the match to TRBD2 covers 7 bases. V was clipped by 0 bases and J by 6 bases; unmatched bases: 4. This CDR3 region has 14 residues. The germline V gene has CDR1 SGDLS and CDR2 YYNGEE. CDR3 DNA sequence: TGTGCCAGCAGCGTAGATGGCGGGAGTGATACGCAGTATTTT. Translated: CASSVDGGSDTQYF.

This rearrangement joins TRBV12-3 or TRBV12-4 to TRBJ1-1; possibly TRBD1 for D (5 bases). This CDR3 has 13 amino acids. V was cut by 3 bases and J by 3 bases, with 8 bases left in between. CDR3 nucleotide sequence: TGTGCCAGCAGTTTGGCGGGGGACACTGAAGCTTTCTTT. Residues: CASSLAGDTEAFF.

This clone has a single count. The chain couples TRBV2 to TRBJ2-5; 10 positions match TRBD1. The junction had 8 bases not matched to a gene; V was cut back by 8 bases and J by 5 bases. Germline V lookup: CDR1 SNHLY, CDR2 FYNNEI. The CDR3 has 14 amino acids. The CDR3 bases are TGTGCCAGCTGGGGACAGGGGTGGGGGGAGACCCAGTACTTC. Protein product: CASWGQGWGETQYF.

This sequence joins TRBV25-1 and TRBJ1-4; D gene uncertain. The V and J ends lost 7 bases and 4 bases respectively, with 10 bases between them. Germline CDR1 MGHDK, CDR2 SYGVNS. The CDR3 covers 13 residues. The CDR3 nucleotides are TGTGCCAGCAAGGGAGGAGTTAATGAAAAACTGTTTTTT. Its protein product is CASKGGVNEKLFF.

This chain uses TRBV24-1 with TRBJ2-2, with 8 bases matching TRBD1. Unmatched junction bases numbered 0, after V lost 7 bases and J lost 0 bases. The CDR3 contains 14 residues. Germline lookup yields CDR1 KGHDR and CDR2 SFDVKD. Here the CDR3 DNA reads TGTGCCACCAGGACAGGGGCGAACACCGGGGAGCTGTTTTTT. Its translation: CATRTGANTGELFF.

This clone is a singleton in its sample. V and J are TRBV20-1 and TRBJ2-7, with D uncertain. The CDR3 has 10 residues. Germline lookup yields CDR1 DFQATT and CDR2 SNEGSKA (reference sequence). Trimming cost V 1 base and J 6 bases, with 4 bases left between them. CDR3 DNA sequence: TGCAGTGCTAGAGCTGTCGAGCAGTACTTC. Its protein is CSARAVEQYF.

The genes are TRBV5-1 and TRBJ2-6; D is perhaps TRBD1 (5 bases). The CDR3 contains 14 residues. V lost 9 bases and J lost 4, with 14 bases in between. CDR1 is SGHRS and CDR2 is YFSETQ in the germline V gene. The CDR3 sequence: CATSRAPGANVLTF. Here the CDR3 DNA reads TGCGCCACCTCCAGGGCACCAGGGGCCAACGTCCTGACTTTC.

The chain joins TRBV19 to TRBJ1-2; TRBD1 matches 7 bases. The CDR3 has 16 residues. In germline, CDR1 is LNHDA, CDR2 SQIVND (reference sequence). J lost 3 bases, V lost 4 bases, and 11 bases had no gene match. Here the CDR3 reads CASSRDRDSSYYGYTF. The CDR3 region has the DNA TGTGCCAGTAGTAGGGACAGAGATTCCTCTTACTATGGCTACACCTTC.

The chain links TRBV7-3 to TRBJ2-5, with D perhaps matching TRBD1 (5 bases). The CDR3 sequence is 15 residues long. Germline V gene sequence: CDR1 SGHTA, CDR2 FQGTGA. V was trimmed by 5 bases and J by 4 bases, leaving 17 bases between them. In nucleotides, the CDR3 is TGTGCCAGCAGCCCCCAAGGTGGGGCGAGAGAGACCCAGTACTTC. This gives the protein CASSPQGGARETQYF. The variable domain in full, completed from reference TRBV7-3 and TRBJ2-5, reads GAGVSQTPSNKVTEKGKYVELRCDPISGHTALYWYRQSLGQGPEFLIYFQGTGAADDSGLPNDRFFAVRPEGSVSTLKIQRTERGDSAVYLCASSPQGGARETQYFGPGTRLLVL.

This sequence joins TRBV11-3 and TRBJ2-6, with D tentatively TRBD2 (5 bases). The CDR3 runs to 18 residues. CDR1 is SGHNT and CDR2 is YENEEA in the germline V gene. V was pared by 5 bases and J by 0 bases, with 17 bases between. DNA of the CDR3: TGTGCCAGCAGCCAACCCTGGGGTCGGGACTCTGGGGCCAACGTCCTGACTTTC. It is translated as CASSQPWGRDSGANVLTF.

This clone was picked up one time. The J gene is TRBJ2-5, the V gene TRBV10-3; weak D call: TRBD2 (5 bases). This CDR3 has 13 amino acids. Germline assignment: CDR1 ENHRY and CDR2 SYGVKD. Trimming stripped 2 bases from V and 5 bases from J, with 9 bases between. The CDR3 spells CAISEGRRETQYF. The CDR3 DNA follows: TGTGCCATCAGTGAGGGCAGGAGGGAGACCCAGTACTTC.

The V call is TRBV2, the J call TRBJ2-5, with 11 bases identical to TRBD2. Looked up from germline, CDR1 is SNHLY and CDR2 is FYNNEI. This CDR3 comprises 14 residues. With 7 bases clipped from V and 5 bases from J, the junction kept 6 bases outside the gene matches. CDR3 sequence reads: CASTVAGGAETQYF. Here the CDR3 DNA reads TGTGCCAGCACAGTAGCGGGGGGGGCGGAGACCCAGTACTTC.

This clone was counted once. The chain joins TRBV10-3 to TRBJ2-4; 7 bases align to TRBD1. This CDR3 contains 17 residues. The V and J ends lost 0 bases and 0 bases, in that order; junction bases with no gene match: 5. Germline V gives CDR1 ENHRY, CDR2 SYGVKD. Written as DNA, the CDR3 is TGTGCCATCAGTGAGTCCGGGACAGCCATAGCCAAAAACATTCAGTACTTC. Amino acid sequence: CAISESGTAIAKNIQYF.

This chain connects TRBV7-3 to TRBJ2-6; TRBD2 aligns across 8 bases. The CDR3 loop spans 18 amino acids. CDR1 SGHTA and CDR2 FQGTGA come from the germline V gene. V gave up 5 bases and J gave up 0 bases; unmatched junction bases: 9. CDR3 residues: CASSPRSGGLSGANVLTF. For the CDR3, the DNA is TGTGCCAGCAGCCCTCGGTCGGGGGGGCTCTCTGGGGCCAACGTCCTGACTTTC.

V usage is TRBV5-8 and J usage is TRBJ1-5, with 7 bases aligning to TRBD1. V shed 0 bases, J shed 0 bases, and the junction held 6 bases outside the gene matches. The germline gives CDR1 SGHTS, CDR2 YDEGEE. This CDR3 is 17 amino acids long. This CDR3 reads CASSLEWDSFSNQPQHF. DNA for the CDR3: TGTGCCAGCAGCTTGGAGTGGGACAGCTTTAGCAATCAGCCCCAGCATTTT.

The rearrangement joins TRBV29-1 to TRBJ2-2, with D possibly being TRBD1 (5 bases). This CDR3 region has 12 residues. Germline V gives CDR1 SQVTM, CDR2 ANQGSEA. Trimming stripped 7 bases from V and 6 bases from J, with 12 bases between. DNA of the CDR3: TGCAGCGCCACAGGTCTGGCCGGGGAGCTGTTTTTT. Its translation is CSATGLAGELFF.

This CDR3 is CASSPQGAGSPLHF. DNA for the CDR3: TGCGCCAGCAGCCCACAGGGGGCAGGTTCACCCCTCCACTTT. V gene TRBV5-1 combines with J gene TRBJ1-6; 9 nucleotides align to TRBD1. V shed 4 bases, J shed 9 bases, and the junction held 5 bases outside the gene matches. The germline gives CDR1 SGHRS, CDR2 YFSETQ. This CDR3 spans 14 amino acids.